This TCR beta chain originates from a study of OX40 agonist ivuxolimab in advanced cancers. About the research overall: Of mixed ages from about 23 to 85 and averaging about 56 years, the group was about 80% male.

Here immunoSEQ multiplex PCR was the method, and the copy in TCRdb shows in-frame clones only, minus some. The repertoire holds roughly 41,000 clones, with over 75% as singletons. V shed 2 bases and J shed 6 bases, with 14 bases lying between them. This CDR3 region has 13 residues. Germline V gene sequence: CDR1 GTSNPN, CDR2 SVGIG (reference sequence). J is TRBJ2-7 and V is TRBV30, with D maybe TRBD2 (5 bases). The sequencing here drew on CD4+ or CD8+ T cells sorted from blood, taken in a trial of the OX40 agonist ivuxolimab. The sequence derives from an adult with an advanced solid tumor such as melanoma, head and neck, liver or kidney cancer. The CDR3 region is CAWSLRSGGEQYF. The CDR3 region has the DNA TGTGCCTGGAGTCTCCGGAGTGGAGGCGAGCAGTACTTC. Full variable domain (outside the CDR3, taken from reference TRBV30 and TRBJ2-7): SQTIHQWPATLVQPVGSPLSLECTVEGTSNPNLYWYRQAAGRGLQLLFYSVGIGQISSEVPQNLSASRPQDRQFILSSKKLLLSDSGFYLCAWSLRSGGEQYFGPGTRLTVT.